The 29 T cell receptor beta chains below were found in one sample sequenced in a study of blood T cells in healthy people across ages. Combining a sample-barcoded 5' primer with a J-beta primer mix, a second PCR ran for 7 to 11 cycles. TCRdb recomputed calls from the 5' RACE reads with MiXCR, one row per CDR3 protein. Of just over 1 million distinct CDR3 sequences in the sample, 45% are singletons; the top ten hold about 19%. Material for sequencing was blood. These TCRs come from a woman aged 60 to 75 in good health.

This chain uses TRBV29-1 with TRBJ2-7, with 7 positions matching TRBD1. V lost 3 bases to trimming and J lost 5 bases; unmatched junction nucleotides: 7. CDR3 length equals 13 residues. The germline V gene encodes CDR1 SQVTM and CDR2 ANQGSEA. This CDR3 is CSVDGGTDDEQYF. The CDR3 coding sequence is TGCAGCGTTGATGGTGGGACAGACGACGAGCAGTACTTC.

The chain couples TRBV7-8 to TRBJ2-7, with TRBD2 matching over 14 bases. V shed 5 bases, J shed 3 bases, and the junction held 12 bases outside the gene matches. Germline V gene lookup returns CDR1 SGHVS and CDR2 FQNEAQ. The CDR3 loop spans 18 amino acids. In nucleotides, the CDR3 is TGTGCCAGCAGCCCGTCCGGGACTAGCGGGAGTGAAGGCTACGAGCAGTACTTC. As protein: CASSPSGTSGSEGYEQYF.

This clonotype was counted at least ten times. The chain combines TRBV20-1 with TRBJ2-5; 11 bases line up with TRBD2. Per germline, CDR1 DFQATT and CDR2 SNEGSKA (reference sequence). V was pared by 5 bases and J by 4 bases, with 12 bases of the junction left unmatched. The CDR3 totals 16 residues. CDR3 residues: CSALGGTSGSAETQYF. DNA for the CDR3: TGCAGTGCTCTAGGGGGCACTAGCGGGAGTGCAGAGACCCAGTACTTC.

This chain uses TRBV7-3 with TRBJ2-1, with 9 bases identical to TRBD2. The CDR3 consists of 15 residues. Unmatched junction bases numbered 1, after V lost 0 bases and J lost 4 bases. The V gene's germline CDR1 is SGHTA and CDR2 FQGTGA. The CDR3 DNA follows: TGTGCCAGCAGCTTAACGACTAGCGGATACAATGAGCAGTTCTTC. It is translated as CASSLTTSGYNEQFF.

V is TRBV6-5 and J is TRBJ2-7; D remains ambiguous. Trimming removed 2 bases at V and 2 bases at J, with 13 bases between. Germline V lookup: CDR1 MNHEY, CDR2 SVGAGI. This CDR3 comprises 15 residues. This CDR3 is CASSYSEALAYEQYF. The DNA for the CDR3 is TGTGCCAGCAGTTACAGCGAGGCGCTTGCCTACGAGCAGTACTTC.

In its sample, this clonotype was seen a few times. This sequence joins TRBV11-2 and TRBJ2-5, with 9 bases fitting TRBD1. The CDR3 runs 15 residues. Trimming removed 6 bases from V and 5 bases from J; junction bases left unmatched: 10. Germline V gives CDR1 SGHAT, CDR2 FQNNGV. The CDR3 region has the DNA TGTGCCAGCAGTCTGACAGGGGGTGAACGTGAGACCCAGTACTTC. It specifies CASSLTGGERETQYF.

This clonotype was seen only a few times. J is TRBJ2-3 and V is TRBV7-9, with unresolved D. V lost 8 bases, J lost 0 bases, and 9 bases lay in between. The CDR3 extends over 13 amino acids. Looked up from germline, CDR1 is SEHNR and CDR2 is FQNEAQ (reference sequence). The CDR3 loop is CASREMSTDTQYF. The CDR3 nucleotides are TGTGCCAGCCGAGAAATGAGCACAGATACGCAGTATTTT.

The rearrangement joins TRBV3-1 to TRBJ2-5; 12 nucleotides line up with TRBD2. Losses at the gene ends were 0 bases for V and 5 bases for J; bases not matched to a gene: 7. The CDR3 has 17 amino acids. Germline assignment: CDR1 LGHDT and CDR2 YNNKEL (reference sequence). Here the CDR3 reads CASSQDRLAGVQETQYF. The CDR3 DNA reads TGTGCCAGCAGCCAAGATCGACTAGCGGGAGTTCAGGAGACCCAGTACTTC.

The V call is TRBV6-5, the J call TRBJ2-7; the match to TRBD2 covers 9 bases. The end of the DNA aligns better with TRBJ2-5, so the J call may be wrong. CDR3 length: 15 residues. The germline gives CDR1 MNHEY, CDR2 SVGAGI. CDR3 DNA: TGTGCCAGCAGTCCAGCGGGGGGAGTCGATGAGACCCAGTACTTC. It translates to CASSPAGGVDETQYF.

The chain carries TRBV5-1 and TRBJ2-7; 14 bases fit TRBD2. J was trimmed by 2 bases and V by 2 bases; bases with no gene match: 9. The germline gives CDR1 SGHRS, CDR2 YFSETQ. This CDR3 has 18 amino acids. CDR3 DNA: TGCGCCAGCAGCTTAGGACTAGCGGGAGGACTGATACCCTACGAGCAGTACTTC. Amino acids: CASSLGLAGGLIPYEQYF.

The CDR3 bases are TGCGCCAGCAGCCAAGATCGCAGGTACCAAGAGACCCAGTACTTC. Its translation is CASSQDRRYQETQYF. This rearrangement joins TRBV4-1 to TRBJ2-5; D is unclear. Germline values: CDR1 MGHRA, CDR2 YSYEKL. CDR3 length: 15 residues. The V gene lost 0 bases and the J gene lost 0 bases, with 8 bases spanning the gap.

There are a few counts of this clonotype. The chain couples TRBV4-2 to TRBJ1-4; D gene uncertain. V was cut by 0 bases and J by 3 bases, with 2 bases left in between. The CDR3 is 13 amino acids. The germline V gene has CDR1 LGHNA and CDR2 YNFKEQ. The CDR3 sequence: CASSQDSNEKLFF. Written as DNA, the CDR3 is TGTGCCAGCAGCCAAGATTCTAATGAAAAACTGTTTTTT.

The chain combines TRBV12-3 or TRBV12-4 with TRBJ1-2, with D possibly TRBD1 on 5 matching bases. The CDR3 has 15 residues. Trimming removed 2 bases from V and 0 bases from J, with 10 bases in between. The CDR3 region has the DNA TGTGCCAGCAGTTTATCCAGGGCAGCTAACTATGGCTACACCTTC. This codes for CASSLSRAANYGYTF.

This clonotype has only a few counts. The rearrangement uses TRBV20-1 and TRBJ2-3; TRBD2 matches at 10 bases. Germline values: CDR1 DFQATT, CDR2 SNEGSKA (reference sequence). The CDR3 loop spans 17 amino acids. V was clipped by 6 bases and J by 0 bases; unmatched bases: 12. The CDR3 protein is CSAVTSGVPTSTDTQYF. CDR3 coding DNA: TGCAGTGCCGTTACTAGCGGGGTACCGACTAGCACAGATACGCAGTATTTT.

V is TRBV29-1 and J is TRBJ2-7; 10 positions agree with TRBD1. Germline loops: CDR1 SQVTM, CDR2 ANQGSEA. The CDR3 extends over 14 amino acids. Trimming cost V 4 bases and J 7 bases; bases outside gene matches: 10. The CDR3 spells CSVASGTGAREQYF. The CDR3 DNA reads TGCAGCGTTGCCTCCGGGACAGGGGCGAGGGAGCAGTACTTC.

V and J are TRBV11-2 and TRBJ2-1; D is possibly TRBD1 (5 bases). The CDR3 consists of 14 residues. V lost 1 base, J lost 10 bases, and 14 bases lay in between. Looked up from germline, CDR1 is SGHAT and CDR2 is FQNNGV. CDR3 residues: CASSLVVGRQEQFF. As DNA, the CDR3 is TGTGCCAGCAGCTTAGTAGTCGGCAGACAGGAGCAGTTCTTC. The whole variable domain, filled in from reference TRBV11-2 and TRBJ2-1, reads EAGVAQSPRYKIIEKRQSVAFWCNPISGHATLYWYQQILGQGPKLLIQFQNNGVVDDSQLPKDRFSAERLKGVDSTLKIQPAKLEDSAVYLCASSLVVGRQEQFFGPGTRLTVL.

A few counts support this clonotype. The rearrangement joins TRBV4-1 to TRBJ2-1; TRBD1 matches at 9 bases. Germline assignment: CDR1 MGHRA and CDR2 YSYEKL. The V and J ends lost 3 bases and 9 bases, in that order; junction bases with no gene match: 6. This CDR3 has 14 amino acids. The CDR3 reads CASSHRTGDIEQFF. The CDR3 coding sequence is TGCGCCAGCAGCCACCGGACAGGGGACATTGAGCAGTTCTTC.

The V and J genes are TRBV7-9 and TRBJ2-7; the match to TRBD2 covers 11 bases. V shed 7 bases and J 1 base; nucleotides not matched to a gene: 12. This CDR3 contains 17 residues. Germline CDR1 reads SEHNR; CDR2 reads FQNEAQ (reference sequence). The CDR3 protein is CASTSTSGGINSYEQYF. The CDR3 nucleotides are TGTGCCAGCACGTCCACTAGCGGGGGAATCAATTCCTACGAGCAGTACTTC.

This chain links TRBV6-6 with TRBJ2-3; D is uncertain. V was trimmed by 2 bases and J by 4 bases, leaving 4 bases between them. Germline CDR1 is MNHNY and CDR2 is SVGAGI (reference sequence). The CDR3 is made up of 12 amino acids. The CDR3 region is CASSYRADTQYF. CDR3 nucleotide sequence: TGTGCCAGCAGTTACCGGGCAGATACGCAGTATTTT.

The CDR3 nucleotides read TGTGCCAGCGGCAGACAGGGATCCTCCTACGAGCAGTACTTC. This encodes CASGRQGSSYEQYF. The rearrangement links TRBV6-5 to TRBJ2-7; TRBD1 aligns across 7 bases. V shed 8 bases and J 0 bases; nucleotides not matched to a gene: 7. The V gene's germline CDR1 is MNHEY and CDR2 SVGAGI. The length of the CDR3 is 14 residues.

The DNA for the CDR3 is TGTGCCACCAGCAGAGCCTCAGAGAACACTGAAGCTTTCTTT. The encoded protein is CATSRASENTEAFF. The chain uses TRBV15 and TRBJ1-1; no firm D call. V lost 1 base, J lost 1 base, and 7 bases lay in between. Germline loops: CDR1 LNHNV, CDR2 YYDKDF (reference sequence). The CDR3 extends over 14 amino acids.

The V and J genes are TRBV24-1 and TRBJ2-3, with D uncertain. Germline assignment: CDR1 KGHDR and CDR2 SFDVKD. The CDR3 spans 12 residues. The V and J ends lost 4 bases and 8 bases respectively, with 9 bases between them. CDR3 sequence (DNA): TGTGCCACCAGTGACCTAGGGCTTACGCAGTATTTT. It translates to CATSDLGLTQYF.

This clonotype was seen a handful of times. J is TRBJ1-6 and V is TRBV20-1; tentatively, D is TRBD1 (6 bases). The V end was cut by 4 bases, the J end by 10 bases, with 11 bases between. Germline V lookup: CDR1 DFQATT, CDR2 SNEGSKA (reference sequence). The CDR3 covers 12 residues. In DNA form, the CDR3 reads TGCAGTGCTACAGGGGAGTGGTCACCCCTCCACTTT. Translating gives CSATGEWSPLHF.

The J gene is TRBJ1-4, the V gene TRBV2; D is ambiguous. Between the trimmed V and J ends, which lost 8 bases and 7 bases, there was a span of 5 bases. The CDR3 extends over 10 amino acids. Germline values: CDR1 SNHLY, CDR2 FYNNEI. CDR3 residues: CASASEKLFF. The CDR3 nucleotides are TGTGCCAGCGCAAGTGAAAAACTGTTTTTT.

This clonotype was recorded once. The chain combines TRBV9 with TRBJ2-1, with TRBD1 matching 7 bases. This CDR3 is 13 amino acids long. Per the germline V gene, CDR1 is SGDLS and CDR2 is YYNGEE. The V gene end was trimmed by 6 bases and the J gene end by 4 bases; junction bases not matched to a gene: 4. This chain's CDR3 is CASNLQGYNEQFF. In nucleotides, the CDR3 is TGTGCCAGCAACTTACAGGGGTACAATGAGCAGTTCTTC.

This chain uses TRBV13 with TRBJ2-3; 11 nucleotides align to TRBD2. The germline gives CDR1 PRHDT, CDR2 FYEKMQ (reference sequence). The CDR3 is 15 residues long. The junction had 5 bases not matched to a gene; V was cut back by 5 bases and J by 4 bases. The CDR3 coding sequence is TGTGCCAGCAGCCTACGGACTAGCGGGTCAGATACGCAGTATTTT. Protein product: CASSLRTSGSDTQYF.

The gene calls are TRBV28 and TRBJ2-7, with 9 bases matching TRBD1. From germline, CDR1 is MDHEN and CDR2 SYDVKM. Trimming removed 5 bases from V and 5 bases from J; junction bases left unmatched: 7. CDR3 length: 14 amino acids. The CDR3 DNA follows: TGTGCCAGCAGTCCCGCTGGACAGGGGAACGAGCAGTACTTC. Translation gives CASSPAGQGNEQYF.

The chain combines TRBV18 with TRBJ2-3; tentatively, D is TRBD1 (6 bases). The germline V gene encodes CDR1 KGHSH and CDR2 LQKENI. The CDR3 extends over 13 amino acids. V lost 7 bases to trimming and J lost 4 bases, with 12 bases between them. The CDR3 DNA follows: TGTGCCAGCTGGGCAGGGGCGGCAGATACGCAGTATTTT. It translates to CASWAGAADTQYF.

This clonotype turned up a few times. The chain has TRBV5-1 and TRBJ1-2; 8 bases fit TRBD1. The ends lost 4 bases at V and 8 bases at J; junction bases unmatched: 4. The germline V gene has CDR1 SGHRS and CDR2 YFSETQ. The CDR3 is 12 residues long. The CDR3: CASSKDRVGYTF. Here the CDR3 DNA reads TGCGCCAGCAGCAAGGACAGGGTCGGCTACACCTTC.